Listed below are T cell receptor beta chains from one sample, sequenced in a study of CD8 T cells in Susac syndrome. MiXCR was run by TCRdb on the immunoSEQ multiplex PCR reads, yielding one entry per CDR3 protein. The table includes about 190,000 distinct CDR3 sequences, 95% detected once. Sequencing was done on a sample of CD4+ T cells from PBMCs. These receptors all come from a human donor with Susac syndrome. Both conserved end residues are part of each CDR3. A D gene is named only where the DNA matches it firmly. Not all rows give a size; the values are once, few, many and, for expanded clones, a class.

>TRBV3-1|NA|NA|TRBJ2-7
CASGPGSYEQYF
TGTGCCAGCGGGCCGGGCTCCTACGAGCAGTACTTC
>TRBV7-2|NA|NA|TRBJ1-6
CASSLVVEESPLHF
TGTGCCAGCAGCTTAGTAGTGGAGGAATCACCCCTCCACTTT
>TRBV3-1|TRBD1|NA|TRBJ2-7
CASSHRGLDEQYF
TGTGCCAGCAGCCACAGGGGGCTCGACGAGCAGTACTTC
>TRBV2|NA|NA|TRBJ2-5
CASSGGQSSETQYF
TGTGCCAGCAGTGGCGGCCAGAGCTCGGAGACCCAGTACTTC
>TRBV15|NA|NA|TRBJ2-7
CATTGPSGYEQYF
TGTGCCACCACAGGGCCCTCCGGGTACGAGCAGTACTTC
>TRBV20-1|NA|NA|TRBJ2-7
CSARSEVGSASYEQYF
TGCAGTGCTAGGTCTGAAGTGGGGTCCGCCTCCTACGAGCAGTACTTC
>TRBV14|NA|NA|TRBJ2-7
CASSQVGFGQYF
TGTGCCAGCAGCCAAGTGGGGTTCGGGCAGTACTTC
>TRBV24-1|NA|NA|TRBJ2-2
CATSDPKERVTGELFF
TGTGCCACCAGTGATCCCAAGGAACGAGTAACCGGGGAGCTGTTTTTT
>TRBV3-1|NA|NA|TRBJ2-3
CASSQAGGRRTDTQYF
TGTGCCAGCAGCCAAGCTGGGGGCCGACGCACAGATACGCAGTATTTT
>TRBV19|NA|once|TRBJ1-2
CASSTGINYGYTF
TGTGCCAGTAGTACAGGGATTAACTATGGCTACACCTTC
>TRBV9|TRBD1|NA|TRBJ1-2
CASSEGTDYGYTF
TGTGCCAGCAGCGAGGGGACAGACTATGGCTACACCTTC
>TRBV27|NA|NA|TRBJ2-5
CASSRRQRQETQYF
TGTGCCAGCAGCCGAAGACAGCGACAAGAGACCCAGTACTTC
>TRBV29-1|NA|NA|TRBJ2-1
CSVEGGSSGYNEQFF
TGCAGCGTTGAAGGCGGCTCCTCAGGGTACAATGAGCAGTTCTTC
>TRBV12-3/TRBV12-4|TRBD2|NA|TRBJ2-1
CASTRDYYNEQFF
TGTGCCAGCACTCGGGACTACTACAATGAGCAGTTCTTC
>TRBV29-1|TRBD1|NA|TRBJ2-7
CSVYGQGDYEQYF
TGCAGCGTCTACGGACAGGGGGATTACGAGCAGTACTTC
>TRBV6-2/TRBV6-3|NA|NA|TRBJ2-5
CASSYSGWETQYF
TGTGCCAGCAGTTACTCGGGGTGGGAGACCCAGTACTTC
>TRBV3-1|NA|NA|TRBJ2-7
CASSQERRYYEQYF
TGTGCCAGCAGCCAAGAGCGTCGGTACTACGAGCAGTACTTC
>TRBV2|NA|NA|TRBJ2-7
CASRTQGGSYEQYF
TGTGCCAGCAGAACCCAGGGTGGGTCCTACGAGCAGTACTTC
>TRBV7-3|NA|NA|TRBJ2-7
CASSIGPSSYEQYF
TGTGCCAGCAGCATCGGGCCAAGCTCCTACGAGCAGTACTTC
>TRBV5-4|TRBD2|NA|TRBJ2-1
CASSSGPLAGGFYNEQFF
TGTGCCAGCAGCTCGGGTCCACTAGCGGGGGGGTTTTACAATGAGCAGTTCTTC
>TRBV27|TRBD2|once|TRBJ2-2
CASTVWEGLGTGELFF
TGTGCCAGCACCGTATGGGAGGGGTTGGGCACCGGGGAGCTGTTTTTT
>TRBV5-1|NA|once|TRBJ2-3
CASSLVEDTDTQYF
TGCGCCAGCAGCTTGGTCGAAGACACAGATACGCAGTATTTT
>TRBV30|NA|NA|TRBJ2-3
CAWSVRGGGTVRDTQYF
TGTGCCTGGAGTGTACGTGGAGGCGGGACGGTTCGAGATACGCAGTATTTT
>TRBV24-1|TRBD1|NA|TRBJ1-2
CATSDIVRTGGAGYTF
TGTGCCACCAGTGATATCGTGCGGACAGGGGGCGCTGGCTACACCTTC
>TRBV20-1|TRBD2|NA|TRBJ2-2
CSASRTAGGANTGELFF
TGCAGTGCTAGTCGCACAGCGGGGGGGGCGAACACCGGGGAGCTGTTTTTT
>TRBV2|NA|NA|TRBJ2-5
CASSEQAESQETQYF
TGTGCCAGCAGTGAACAGGCAGAATCCCAAGAGACCCAGTACTTC
>TRBV6-6|NA|NA|TRBJ1-6
CASSPGTIGSPLHF
TGTGCCAGCAGTCCCGGGACAATAGGTTCACCCCTCCACTTT
>TRBV20-1|NA|NA|TRBJ2-3
CSARDLGSSTDTQYF
TGCAGTGCTAGAGATTTGGGCTCTAGCACAGATACGCAGTATTTT
>TRBV5-1|NA|NA|TRBJ2-2
CASSLPDTGELFF
TGCGCCAGCAGCTTGCCAGACACCGGGGAGCTGTTTTTT
>TRBV7-2|NA|NA|TRBJ1-6
CASSDRNSPLHF
TGTGCCAGCAGCGATCGTAATTCACCCCTCCACTTT
>TRBV5-1|TRBD1|NA|TRBJ2-1
CASSLAIGTGLVGSSYNEQFF
TGCGCCAGCAGCTTGGCCATCGGGACAGGGTTGGTGGGAAGCTCCTACAATGAGCAGTTCTTC
>TRBV2|NA|NA|TRBJ2-7
CASSRDTSYEQYF
TGTGCCAGCAGTCGGGACACGTCCTACGAGCAGTACTTC
>TRBV30|NA|NA|TRBJ1-5
CAWSSDGDQPQHF
TGTGCCTGGAGTTCGGACGGGGATCAGCCCCAGCATTTT
>TRBV3-1|TRBD1|NA|TRBJ2-4
CASSQAGQGGIQYF
TGTGCCAGCAGCCAAGCCGGACAGGGCGGCATTCAGTACTTC
>TRBV6-4|TRBD2|once|TRBJ2-4
CASSPQGAGGNIQYF
TGTGCCAGCAGCCCCCAGGGCGCGGGGGGAAACATTCAGTACTTC
>TRBV29-1|NA|NA|TRBJ1-2
CSVDLTAANYGYTF
TGCAGCGTTGATCTGACAGCCGCTAACTATGGCTACACCTTC
>TRBV29-1|NA|NA|TRBJ2-3
CSVGGGQAGTDTQYF
TGCAGCGTTGGGGGGGGACAGGCGGGCACAGATACGCAGTATTTT
>TRBV18|NA|NA|TRBJ2-5
CASSPSDQETQYF
TGTGCCAGCTCACCATCAGACCAAGAGACCCAGTACTTC
>TRBV20-1|NA|NA|TRBJ1-2
CSAMDGNYGYTF
TGCAGTGCTATGGACGGAAACTATGGCTACACCTTC
>TRBV29-1|NA|NA|TRBJ2-3
CSVAGSPEPTDTQYF
TGCAGCGTCGCTGGGTCCCCGGAACCCACAGATACGCAGTATTTT
>TRBV5-1|TRBD2|NA|TRBJ2-1
CASSKFRGGTYNEQFF
TGCGCCAGCAGCAAATTTCGGGGGGGAACCTACAATGAGCAGTTCTTC
>TRBV20-1|TRBD1|NA|TRBJ1-5
CSATKTGSLGQPQHF
TGCAGTGCTACAAAGACAGGGAGTCTAGGTCAGCCCCAGCATTTT
>TRBV7-3|NA|NA|TRBJ2-6
CASSLMAGRGSGANVLTF
TGTGCCAGCAGCTTAATGGCGGGGCGCGGTTCGGGGGCCAACGTCCTGACTTTC
>TRBV6-5|TRBD1|NA|TRBJ1-2
CASSYSGGDGYTF
TGTGCCAGCAGTTACTCAGGGGGCGATGGCTACACCTTC
>TRBV4-2|TRBD2|NA|TRBJ2-7
CASSRTSGGAYEQYF
TGTGCCAGCAGCCGGACTAGCGGGGGGGCCTACGAGCAGTACTTC
>TRBV5-4|NA|few|TRBJ2-3
CASSLAGSTDTQYF
TGTGCCAGCAGCTTGGCCGGTAGCACAGATACGCAGTATTTT
>TRBV20-1|NA|NA|TRBJ1-6
CSARESTGWTSPLHF
TGCAGTGCTAGAGAATCCACAGGGTGGACTTCACCCCTCCACTTT
>TRBV6-5|NA|NA|TRBJ1-2
CASSYQGPYGYTF
TGTGCCAGCAGTTACCAGGGGCCGTATGGCTACACCTTC
>TRBV30|NA|NA|TRBJ2-3
CAWSVVADTQYF
TGTGCCTGGAGTGTGGTGGCGGATACGCAGTATTTT
>TRBV5-1|NA|once|TRBJ2-1
CASSHGLADNEQFF
TGCGCCAGCAGCCATGGACTGGCCGACAATGAGCAGTTCTTC
>TRBV6-5|TRBD1|NA|TRBJ2-3
CASSHRDRDTQYF
TGTGCCAGCAGCCACCGGGACAGAGATACGCAGTATTTT
>TRBV7-8|TRBD1|NA|TRBJ2-7
CASRLGQVANEQYF
TGTGCCAGCAGGCTCGGACAGGTCGCAAACGAGCAGTACTTC
>TRBV19|NA|NA|TRBJ2-2
CASSRTAQFTGELFF
TGTGCCAGTAGTAGGACAGCCCAGTTCACCGGGGAGCTGTTTTTT